This entry is about one T cell receptor (beta chain). This specimen comes from a study of beta chain features in type 1 diabetes. Sorting that relied on CD45RO/CCR7/CD25/CD127/CD95/CD27 yielded CD4+ naive, central memory, regulatory and stem cell-like memory cells. Expressed TCRB transcripts were sequenced because the isolated RNA had all been reverse transcribed beforehand. Using immunoSEQ multiplex PCR, the repertoire was profiled, and TCRdb retains in-frame clones only, with some absent. The sample consists of around 500,000 clones, roughly an eighth of them appearing once. This TCR came from a woman under 30 in good health. The sample consisted of naive CD4+ T cells from blood.

Here the CDR3 reads CASSLGLAGKRQFF. The CDR3 bases are TGTGCCAGCAGCTTAGGACTAGCGGGAAAAAGACAGTTCTTC. The chain is built from TRBV7-3 and TRBJ2-1; 12 bases align to TRBD2. Germline V gene data show CDR1 as SGHTA and CDR2 as FQGTGA. V was clipped by 2 bases and J by 13 bases; unmatched bases: 6. The CDR3 is 14 residues long.